This passage covers 21 T cell receptor beta chains from one sample sequenced in a study of T cells in Graves' hyperthyroidism and ophthalmopathy. TCR beta CDR3 regions were amplified from RNA transcripts. First-round RT-PCR with HTBI primers amplified the TCR CDR3 region. TCRdb analysed the multiplex PCR reads with MiXCR anew, one entry per CDR3 protein. The top ten hold more than 5% of the sample, which has roughly 580,000 distinct CDR3 sequences, about 15% seen once. Sequenced sample: blood. The receptor set was obtained from a woman in her thirties with Graves' hyperthyroidism that later progressed to Graves' ophthalmopathy.

This clonotype was found many times. This sequence joins TRBV5-8 and TRBJ1-4; D unclear. Germline V CDR1 and CDR2: SGHTS, YDEGEE. V was clipped by 5 bases and J by 7 bases, with 12 bases between them. CDR3 length equals 13 residues. The CDR3: CASRQDQAEKLFF. The CDR3 DNA is TGTGCCAGCAGACAAGACCAGGCTGAAAAACTGTTTTTT.

This chain uses TRBV4-2 with TRBJ2-7; 9 positions match TRBD2. Looked up from germline, CDR1 is LGHNA and CDR2 is YNFKEQ. This CDR3 has 13 residues. Trimming cost V 8 bases and J 3 bases; bases outside gene matches: 5. The DNA for the CDR3 is TGTGCCAGCGGCTCGACTAGCGGCTACGAGCAGTACTTC. Encoded protein: CASGSTSGYEQYF.

This sequence joins TRBV6-5 and TRBJ2-7; 8 nucleotides agree with TRBD1. V was clipped by 2 bases and J by 5 bases; unmatched bases: 5. Per germline, CDR1 MNHEY and CDR2 SVGAGI. The CDR3 extends over 14 amino acids. The CDR3 coding sequence is TGTGCCAGCAGTTACAACAGGGGGTACCACGAGCAGTACTTC. Amino acid sequence: CASSYNRGYHEQYF.

This clonotype was counted at least ten times. The CDR3 region has the DNA TGCAGTGCAACGGGACTAGCGGGAGGCTACGAGCAGTACTTC. Protein product: CSATGLAGGYEQYF. J is TRBJ2-7 and V is TRBV20-1; TRBD2 agrees at 15 bases. Trimming at V came to 6 bases and at J to 3 bases, leaving 3 bases not matched to a gene. The CDR3 is made up of 14 amino acids. CDR1 is DFQATT, CDR2 SNEGSKA, per germline (reference sequence).

This clonotype turned up a few times. The chain is built from TRBV6-2 or TRBV6-3 and TRBJ1-5; D may be TRBD1 (5 bases). V was pared by 1 base and J by 1 base, with 11 bases between. Germline-derived CDR1 and CDR2 are MNHEY and SVGEGT. This CDR3 comprises 16 residues. The CDR3 nucleotides are TGTGCCAGCAGTTACTTAGCCAGGGAGAGCAATCAGCCCCAGCATTTT. It translates to CASSYLARESNQPQHF.

In its sample, this clonotype was seen many times. The chain links TRBV4-1 to TRBJ1-1; D possibly corresponds to TRBD1 (5 bases). This CDR3 comprises 13 residues. The germline V and J ends were trimmed by 4 bases and 6 bases, with 12 bases remaining between them. CDR1 MGHRA and CDR2 YSYEKL come from the germline V gene. The CDR3 loop reads CASSRDTGPEAFF. In DNA, the CDR3 is TGCGCCAGCAGCCGAGACACGGGACCTGAAGCTTTCTTT.

This clonotype was observed a few times. The gene calls are TRBV4-2 and TRBJ2-7; 9 bases are shared with TRBD2. Germline-derived CDR1 and CDR2 are LGHNA and YNFKEQ. CDR3 length: 15 amino acids. After removal of 1 base from V and 4 bases from J, the junction contained 5 bases not matched to a gene. The CDR3 protein is CASSQGGGLAYEQYF. Written as DNA, the CDR3 is TGTGCCAGCAGCCAAGGAGGGGGACTAGCTTACGAGCAGTACTTC.

Ten or more counts support this clonotype. The chain is built from TRBV12-3 or TRBV12-4 and TRBJ1-3; no clear D gene. The CDR3 sequence is 13 residues long. Deletions cut 3 bases from V and 1 base from J, with 4 bases between. This CDR3 reads CASSFASGNTIYF. For the CDR3, the DNA is TGTGCCAGCAGTTTTGCTTCTGGAAACACCATATATTTT.

This clonotype has a count of ten or more. The chain combines TRBV30 with TRBJ2-2; maybe TRBD2 (5 bases). Germline V gene lookup returns CDR1 GTSNPN and CDR2 SVGIG (reference sequence). The CDR3 contains 12 residues. With 2 bases removed from V and 7 bases from J, the gap between germline ends came to 8 bases. CDR3 in DNA: TGTGCCTGGAGTAGAGGAGGCGGGGAGCTGTTTTTT. Amino acid sequence: CAWSRGGGELFF.

This clonotype occurred many times. The chain combines TRBV12-3 or TRBV12-4 with TRBJ2-7, with D possibly being TRBD1 (6 bases). This CDR3 spans 12 amino acids. V was clipped by 5 bases and J by 3 bases, with 8 bases between them. This chain's CDR3 is CASSPTGYEQYF. The CDR3, as DNA: TGTGCCAGCAGTCCGACAGGCTACGAGCAGTACTTC.

This clonotype was seen ten or more times. The V gene is TRBV3-1, the J gene TRBJ2-7; D is perhaps TRBD2 (6 bases). Trimming shortened V by 4 bases and J by 2 bases, and 18 bases separated the two germline ends. The CDR3 extends over 16 amino acids. Germline-derived CDR1 and CDR2 are LGHDT and YNNKEL (reference sequence). The CDR3 region is CASSPTGTGDPYEQYF. DNA of the CDR3: TGTGCCAGCAGCCCGACCGGGACTGGGGATCCCTACGAGCAGTACTTC.

This clonotype was counted many times. V and J are TRBV28 and TRBJ1-1, with 11 bases fitting TRBD1. Trimming at V came to 4 bases and at J to 2 bases, leaving 6 bases not matched to a gene. The CDR3 is made up of 16 amino acids. Germline CDR1 and CDR2: MDHEN and SYDVKM. This chain's CDR3 is CASSSGTGGGNTEAFF. The CDR3 nucleotides are TGTGCCAGCAGTTCTGGGACAGGGGGTGGAAACACTGAAGCTTTCTTT.

This clonotype has a count of ten or more. The CDR3 nucleotides read TGCGCCAGCAGTGAGACGGGGGCACACACTGAAGCTTTCTTT. It translates to CASSETGAHTEAFF. The V gene is TRBV4-3, the J gene TRBJ1-1; maybe TRBD1 (6 bases). Germline lookup yields CDR1 LGHNA and CDR2 YSLEER. CDR3 length: 14 residues. Deletions cut 6 bases from V and 3 bases from J, with 14 bases between.

There are many counts of this clonotype. The chain is built from TRBV3-1 and TRBJ2-7; D unclear. V gave up 4 bases and J gave up 6 bases, with 13 bases separating them. CDR1 is LGHDT, CDR2 YNNKEL, per germline (reference sequence). This CDR3 region has 13 residues. In DNA, the CDR3 is TGTGCCAGCAGCCGAGGCACTTCTTCCGAGCAGTACTTC. Its translation: CASSRGTSSEQYF.

This clonotype came up a few times. V and J are TRBV4-1 and TRBJ1-5; D is unresolved. Germline CDR1 and CDR2: MGHRA and YSYEKL. V lost 4 bases, J lost 0 bases, and 10 bases lay in between. The CDR3 has 15 amino acids. CDR3 in DNA: TGCGCCAGCAGCCGATCCCCTAATAGCAATCAGCCCCAGCATTTT. It is translated as CASSRSPNSNQPQHF.

This clonotype was detected ten times or more. The chain joins TRBV12-5 to TRBJ2-1, with 8 bases aligning to TRBD1. The CDR3 is 18 amino acids. The V gene's germline CDR1 is LGHNT and CDR2 FRNRAP. Unmatched junction bases numbered 11, after V lost 2 bases and J lost 2 bases. The CDR3 DNA reads as TGTGCTAGTGGTTTGAAGGTAGGAGGACAGGGCCCCTACAATGAGCAGTTCTTC. Translated: CASGLKVGGQGPYNEQFF.

With regard to this clonotype: A read error may explain this, as a much larger clone is one base away. This rearrangement joins TRBV18 to TRBJ2-1, with unresolved D. Germline-derived CDR1 and CDR2 are KGHSH and LQKENI. The CDR3 is made up of 12 amino acids. The CDR3 bases are TGTGCCATCTCACCAGCCAACAATGAGCAGTTCTTC. Translation: CAISPANNEQFF.

This clonotype has a handful of counts. The chain combines TRBV5-1 with TRBJ2-7, with D tentatively TRBD1 or TRBD2 (6 bases each). V was trimmed by 1 base and J by 4 bases, leaving 18 bases between them. CDR3 length equals 16 residues. Germline assignment: CDR1 SGHRS and CDR2 YFSETQ. The CDR3, as DNA: TGCGCCAGCAGCTTGAACGGGGGCGGGGCCGGGTACGAGCAGTACTTC. Translated: CASSLNGGGAGYEQYF.

This clonotype was detected ten times or more. The chain couples TRBV5-8 to TRBJ1-1; TRBD1 might be the D (5 bases). V lost 4 bases and J 6 bases, leaving 19 bases between the germline ends. Germline CDR1 SGHTS, CDR2 YDEGEE. This CDR3 is 15 amino acids long. CDR3 protein: CASSPTAGTIAEAFF. In DNA form, the CDR3 reads TGTGCCAGCAGCCCCACCGCGGGGACTATCGCTGAAGCTTTCTTT.

At least ten counts were recorded for this clonotype. The V gene is TRBV11-3, the J gene TRBJ2-2, with 7 bases identical to TRBD1. J gave up 3 bases and V 6 bases, and 7 bases lay outside the gene matches. CDR3 size: 15 residues. CDR1 and CDR2 from the germline V gene are SGHNT and YENEEA. CDR3 residues: CASSSWDSHTGELFF. The CDR3, as DNA: TGTGCCAGCAGTTCCTGGGACAGCCACACCGGGGAGCTGTTTTTT.

This clonotype was counted a single time. It may be a read error: a sequence one base away is much more abundant. V and J are TRBV12-3 or TRBV12-4 and TRBJ2-7, with TRBD2 matching 7 bases. The CDR3 totals 14 residues. Germline trimming cut 8 bases from V and 0 bases from J; bases unmatched to any gene: 7. CDR3 amino acids: CASPKGGGSYEQYF. The CDR3 nucleotides are TGTGCCAGCCCCAAGGGCGGGGGCTCCTACGAGCAGTACTTC.